This T cell receptor beta chain was sequenced in a study of shared T cell receptors in the human thymus. The method was immunoSEQ multiplex PCR; TCRdb's version includes in-frame clones alone and lacks a portion of them. The table has hundreds of thousands of clones, about 89% seen once. The CDR3 runs 14 residues. J lost 2 bases, V lost 7 bases, and 5 bases had no gene match. CDR1 is SGHTA and CDR2 is FQGNSA in the germline V gene. The same data also contributed to another study, on human thymus T cells. That investigation notes: Infants, healthy and Finnish, who were having corrective surgery for congenital heart defects served as donors. Thymus pieces cut out during corrective heart surgery were the tissue that was used. Use of V and J genes seemed skewed within the thymic and blood repertoires. As related research reported, thymic repertoires overlapped highly among unrelated individuals.

Source material: thymocytes. This chain joins TRBV7-2 and TRBJ2-5; TRBD1 matches at 9 bases. The sequence was collected from a boy younger than two with a congenital heart defect. In DNA, the CDR3 is TGTGCCAGCAACGAAGACAGGGGGCAAGAGACCCAGTACTTC. Translating gives CASNEDRGQETQYF.